The clone carrying this TCR beta chain appeared a single time. This sample stems from a study of neoadjuvant anti-PD-1 for oral cavity cancer. Background on the study: Around day 43, patients without progression received a fourth nivolumab dose before surgery.

TCRdb's table, derived via immunoSEQ multiplex PCR, lists solely in-frame clones and lacks some. The sample shows around 13,000 clones, about two thirds of them seen only once. Trimming pared 2 bases from V and 1 base from J, leaving 8 bases between. The length of the CDR3 is 13 residues. Germline V CDR1 and CDR2: GTSNPN, SVGIG (reference sequence). The chain joins TRBV30 to TRBJ1-2; unclear D gene. The material sequenced was PBMCs, taken before nivolumab (anti-PD-1) treatment. The clonotype originates from a person aged 35-79 years with oral cavity squamous cell carcinoma. CDR3 nucleotides: TGTGCCTGGAGTCCGGCCGTTAACTATGGCTACACCTTC. Translating it yields CAWSPAVNYGYTF.